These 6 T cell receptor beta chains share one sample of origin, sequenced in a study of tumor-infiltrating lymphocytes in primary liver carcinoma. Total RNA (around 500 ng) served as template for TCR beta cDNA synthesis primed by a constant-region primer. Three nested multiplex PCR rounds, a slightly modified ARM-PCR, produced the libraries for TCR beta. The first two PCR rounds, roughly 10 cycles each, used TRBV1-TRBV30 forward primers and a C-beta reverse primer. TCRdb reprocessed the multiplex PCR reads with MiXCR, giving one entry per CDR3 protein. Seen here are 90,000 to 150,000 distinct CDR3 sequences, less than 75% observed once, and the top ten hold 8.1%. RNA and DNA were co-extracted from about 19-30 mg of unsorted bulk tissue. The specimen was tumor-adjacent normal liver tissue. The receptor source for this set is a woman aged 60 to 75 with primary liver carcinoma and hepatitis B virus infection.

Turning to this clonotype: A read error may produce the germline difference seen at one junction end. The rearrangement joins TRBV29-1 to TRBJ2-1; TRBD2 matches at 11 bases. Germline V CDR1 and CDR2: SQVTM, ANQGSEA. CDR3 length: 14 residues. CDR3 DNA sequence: TGTAGCGTTGAGTTTAGCGGGAGGGCAAATGAGCAGTTCTTC. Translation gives CSVEFSGRANEQFF.

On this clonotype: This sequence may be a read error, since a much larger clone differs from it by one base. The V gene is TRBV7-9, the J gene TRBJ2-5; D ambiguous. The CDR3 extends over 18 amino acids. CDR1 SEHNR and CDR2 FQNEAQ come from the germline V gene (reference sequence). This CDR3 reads CASSLGASSVGPQETHYF. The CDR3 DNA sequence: TGTGCCAGCAGCTTAGGGGCCAGCTCTGTGGGCCCACAAGAGACCCACTACTTC.

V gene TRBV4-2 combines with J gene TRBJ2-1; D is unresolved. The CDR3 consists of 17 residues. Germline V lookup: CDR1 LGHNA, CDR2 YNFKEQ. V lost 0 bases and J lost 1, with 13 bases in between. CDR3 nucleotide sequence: TGTGCCAGCAGCCAAGAGGCCGGTAGGGTATCCTACAATGAGCAGTTCTTC. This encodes CASSQEAGRVSYNEQFF.

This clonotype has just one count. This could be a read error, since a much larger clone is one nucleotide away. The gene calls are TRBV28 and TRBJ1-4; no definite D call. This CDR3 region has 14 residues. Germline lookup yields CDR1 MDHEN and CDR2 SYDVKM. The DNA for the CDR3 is TGTGCCAGCAATAGTTTTGCAACTAATGTAAAACTGTTTTTT. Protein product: CASNSFATNVKLFF.

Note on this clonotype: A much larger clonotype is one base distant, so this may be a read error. CDR3 DNA: TGTGCCAGGAGCCGGGACACGATAAACACTGAAGCTTTCTTT. It codes for CARSRDTINTEAFF. The rearrangement links TRBV28 to TRBJ1-1, with D possibly TRBD1 on 6 matching bases. The V and J ends lost 9 bases and 2 bases respectively, with 16 bases between them. This CDR3 spans 14 amino acids. The V gene's germline CDR1 is MDHEN and CDR2 SYDVKM.

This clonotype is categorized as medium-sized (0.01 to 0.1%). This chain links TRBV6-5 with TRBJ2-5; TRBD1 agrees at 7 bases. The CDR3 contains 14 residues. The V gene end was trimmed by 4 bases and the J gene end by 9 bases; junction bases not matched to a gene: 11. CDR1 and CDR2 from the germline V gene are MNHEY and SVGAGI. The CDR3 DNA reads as TGTGCCAGCAGTTCGGGGACAGTTCACGGGGCCCAGTACTTC. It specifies CASSSGTVHGAQYF.